This T cell receptor (beta chain) was identified in a study of cytomegalovirus exposure and HLA in healthy donors. The primer mix had 60 Vbeta and 13 Jbeta primers. This table comes from immunoSEQ multiplex PCR, and its TCRdb copy is limited to in-frame clones, with some not included. The profile shows some 130,000 clones, 65% to 80% of them singletons. Findings of the study overall: In an earlier analysis, in some 540 donors, most V segments appeared productive either ~87% or ~30% of the time. Rarity marked most TCR sequences, yet some public TCRs occurred in many donors. TRBV6-2, TRBV6-3 and other indistinguishable V segments were excluded.

V dropped 5 bases and J dropped 4 bases, with 16 bases sitting between them. This CDR3 contains 15 residues. Germline values: CDR1 MNHEY, CDR2 SVGAGI. About this clone: Its antigen is still unknown.

This chain uses TRBV6-5 with TRBJ2-3; the D gene is possibly TRBD1 (5 bases). The sequencing sample was made of PBMCs. This sequence was found in a man aged 40-49 years in good health and CMV-seronegative. CDR3 loop: CASSRTTSLPDTQYF. As DNA, the CDR3 is TGTGCCAGCAGTCGGACAACAAGTCTTCCAGATACGCAGTATTTT.